Sequencing of this TCR beta chain was carried out in a study of T cell responses to AZD1222 COVID-19 vaccine. The wider study: Whether given at about 4 or about 12 weeks, second doses were pooled. Whole-study findings and limits: Most donors were white British, females outnumbered males, and clonal diversity was possibly underestimated.

The germline V and J ends were trimmed by 2 bases and 1 base, with 6 bases remaining between them. The CDR3 has 13 amino acids. Germline V gives CDR1 MDHEN, CDR2 SYDVKM. Data came from immunoSEQ multiplex PCR; TCRdb stores just in-frame clones and leaves some out. This table has tens of thousands of clones, 90% appearing once. This clone has more than one count but fewer than ten. Its antigen is not known. The TCR comes from an adult in good health. V and J are TRBV28 and TRBJ2-7, with unresolved D. Sequenced here: peripheral blood, sampled on day 0 of AZD1222 vaccination. The CDR3 nucleotides read TGTGCCAGCAGTTTAGGGCAGTCCTACGAGCAGTACTTC. Its translation is CASSLGQSYEQYF.